Shown below are 27 T cell receptor beta chains from a single sample sequenced in a study of tissue T cells after allogeneic stem cell transplantation. Produced via immunoSEQ multiplex PCR; TCRdb's table is partial and in-frame only. Of around 1,700 clones in the sample, roughly 50% were seen once. The time point denotes: mouse harvest day 14 after allogeneic transplant. Mouse grafts combined 10^7 T-cell-depleted bone marrow cells with 10^6 splenic CD5+ T cells. Source material: gut tissue. The receptors shown here come from a female BALB/c mouse given C57BL/6 T cells with graft-versus-host disease after an allogeneic hematopoietic cell transplant.

For this clone: Here the gene names and germline are mouse. The read falls 1 residue short of the CDR3 end, and the missing part is taken from the germline J gene. V gene TRBV26 combines with J gene TRBJ1-6; TRBD1 aligns across 11 bases. TRBJ1-6 has ORF status, its function being uncertain. The CDR3 extends over 14 amino acids. Germline V gene sequence: CDR1 KGHPV, CDR2 FQNQEV (reference sequence). Unmatched junction bases numbered 5, after V lost 6 bases and J lost 10 bases. Here the CDR3 reads CASSPGTGGSPLYF. The sequenced part of the CDR3 DNA is TGTGCCAGCAGCCCCGGGACAGGGGGATCGCCCCTCTAC.

For this clone: Gene names follow the mouse nomenclature. The read terminates 1 residue ahead of where the CDR3 ends, so the germline J gene completes it. The rearrangement uses TRBV12-1 and TRBJ2-3; 10 bases fit TRBD2. CDR3 length equals 17 residues. Germline-derived CDR1 and CDR2 are SGHSN and HYEKVE. The V segment lost 0 bases and the J segment 2 bases; nucleotides outside the gene matches: 7. Partial CDR3 DNA: TGTGCCAGCTCTCTCACTGGGGGGGGCGCAGATGCAGAAACGCTGTAT. Amino acid sequence: CASSLTGGGADAETLY. The full CDR3 protein is CASSLTGGGADAETLYF.

About this clone itself: Mouse names are used for the genes. The read ends 1 residue shy of where the CDR3 ends; the end is completed using the germline J gene. The chain carries TRBV26 and TRBJ1-1; a weak D match, TRBD1 (5 bases). The germline V gene has CDR1 KGHPV and CDR2 FQNQEV (reference sequence). The CDR3 extends over 13 amino acids. V was pared by 4 bases and J by 1 base, with 7 bases between. CDR3 loop: CASSPGRNTEVFF. The DNA read from the CDR3 is TGTGCCAGCAGTCCAGGGAGGAACACAGAAGTCTTC. The full variable domain, with the rest looked up from reference TRBV26 and TRBJ1-1, is NSKVIQTPRYLVKGQGQKAKMRCIPEKGHPVVFWYQQNKNNEFKFLINFQNQEVLQQIDMTEKRFSAECPSNSPCSLEIQSSEAGDSALYLCASSPGRNTEVFFGKGTRLTVV.

On this clone itself: Mouse gene names apply. Read data end 1 residue before the CDR3 end; the end is taken from the germline J gene. The J gene is TRBJ2-5, the V gene TRBV13-2, with unresolved D. The CDR3 length is 13 residues. Germline V gene lookup returns CDR1 NNHNN and CDR2 SYGAGS (reference sequence). Trimming shortened V by 3 bases and J by 5 bases, and 10 bases separated the two germline ends. CDR3 sequence reads: CASGGGRGDTQYF. The CDR3 DNA, read in part, is TGTGCCAGCGGTGGAGGGCGCGGAGACACCCAGTAC.

This clone has more than one count but fewer than ten. The gene names here belong to mouse. The read ends 1 residue before the CDR3 terminus; that terminus is restored from the germline J gene. The chain has TRBV16 and TRBJ1-4, with TRBD1 identical over 7 bases. V lost 2 bases and J lost 2; bases outside the gene matches: 2. The CDR3 length is 15 residues. Looked up from germline, CDR1 is SGHSA and CDR2 is FRNQAP. The CDR3 region is CASSLTGASNERLFF. Incomplete CDR3 DNA: TGTGCAAGCAGCTTAACAGGGGCATCCAACGAAAGATTATTT.

A single count supports this clone. The gene names given are mouse names. The read halts 1 residue ahead of the CDR3 end, with the missing end drawn from the germline J gene. The rearrangement uses TRBV5 and TRBJ2-3; 8 bases fit TRBD2. Looked up from germline, CDR1 is LGHNA and CDR2 is YNLKQL (reference sequence). The V gene end was trimmed by 6 bases and the J gene end by 0 bases; junction bases not matched to a gene: 5. This CDR3 has 15 residues. The CDR3 DNA, read in part, is TGTGCCAGCAGGCTGGGGGGCCCTAGTGCAGAAACGCTGTAT. Translated, it gives CASRLGGPSAETLY. Given in full, the CDR3 is CASRLGGPSAETLYF.

About this clone: Germline and genes: mouse. The observed sequence ends 1 residue before the CDR3 terminus, with the missing tail filled in from the germline J gene. The rearrangement joins TRBV12-1 to TRBJ1-1; tentatively, D is TRBD1 (6 bases). V was shortened by 2 bases and J by 4 bases, with 10 bases between the two germline ends. Germline V CDR1 and CDR2: SGHSN, HYEKVE. The CDR3 runs 13 residues. The chain's CDR3 is CASSPQGGTEVFF. The CDR3 DNA, read in part, is TGTGCCAGCTCTCCCCAAGGGGGCACAGAAGTCTTC.

Of note for this clone: Each gene name is a mouse one. The read finishes 1 residue shy of the CDR3 end, and the germline J gene is used to complete it. V is TRBV19 and J is TRBJ1-2; 7 nucleotides line up with TRBD1. Germline CDR1 is FNHDT and CDR2 is SITEND (reference sequence). The CDR3 is 14 amino acids. V shed 4 bases, J shed 0 bases, and the junction held 3 bases outside the gene matches. The CDR3: CASSRQGANSDYTF. The CDR3 bases that were read are TGTGCCAGCAGTCGACAGGGTGCAAACTCCGACTACACC.

Notes on this clone: The listed genes are named as in mouse. The read is 1 residue too short to cover the CDR3 end, so that end is filled in from the germline J gene. The J gene is TRBJ2-1, the V gene TRBV16; D is uncertain. Germline V lookup: CDR1 SGHSA, CDR2 FRNQAP. V was cut by 0 bases and J by 3 bases, with 3 bases left in between. The CDR3 extends over 13 amino acids. CDR3 region: CASSLELYAEQFF. The DNA read from the CDR3 is TGTGCAAGCAGCTTAGAACTCTATGCTGAGCAGTTC.

Points on this clone: All gene names here are mouse names. CDR3 protein: CASGDALGGRGNTQYF. CDR3 DNA, as far as it was read: TGTGCCAGCGGTGATGCCCTGGGGGGGCGCGGAAACACCCAGTAC. The chain combines TRBV13-2 with TRBJ2-5, with 10 positions matching TRBD2. The read halts 1 residue ahead of the CDR3 end, with the missing end drawn from the germline J gene. With V trimmed by 0 bases and J by 7 bases, 8 bases remained unmatched. There are 16 residues in the CDR3. Per germline, CDR1 NNHNN and CDR2 SYGAGS (reference sequence).

Note on this clone: Gene names and germline refer to mouse. Coverage ceases 1 residue before the CDR3 finishes, and the germline J gene fills in the end. The J gene is TRBJ1-1, the V gene TRBV26, with D unresolved. V shed 0 bases and J shed 0 bases, with 2 bases lying between them. Germline-derived CDR1 and CDR2 are KGHPV and FQNQEV (reference sequence). CDR3 length: 13 residues. The CDR3 bases that were read are TGTGCCAGCAGTCTGTCAACAAACACAGAAGTCTTC. Translating gives CASSLSTNTEVF. The whole CDR3 sequence is CASSLSTNTEVFF.

As for this clone: Germline is not matched at one junction end, which may reflect a read error. The listed genes are named as in mouse. The read halts 1 residue ahead of the CDR3 end, with the missing end drawn from the germline J gene. The same CDR3 can be traced to other DNA sequences in this sample. The chain links TRBV12-1 to TRBJ2-2; D ambiguous. Germline CDR1 reads SGHSN; CDR2 reads HYEKVE. The CDR3 length is 13 residues. CDR3 region: CASSLDHTGQLYF. The DNA read from the CDR3 is TGTGCTAGCTCTCTCGACCACACCGGGCAGCTCTAC.

This clone showed up just a few times. Gene names and germline match the mouse. The read ends 1 residue early relative to the CDR3; the germline J gene fills the gap. The J gene is TRBJ2-5, the V gene TRBV26; TRBD1 agrees at 10 bases. The CDR3 sequence is 13 residues long. Germline assignment: CDR1 KGHPV and CDR2 FQNQEV (reference sequence). The J segment lost 7 bases and the V segment lost 6 bases, leaving 4 bases of the junction unmatched. Incomplete CDR3 DNA: TGTGCCAGCAGAGACAGGGGGCAGAACACCCAGTAC. Translation gives CASRDRGQNTQY. The complete CDR3 protein is CASRDRGQNTQYF.

This clone counts as large. These gene names are mouse names. The read halts 1 residue ahead of the CDR3 end, with the missing end drawn from the germline J gene. The chain combines TRBV16 with TRBJ1-3; D is undetermined. Trimming cost V 1 base and J 1 base, with 5 bases left between them. Germline CDR1 is SGHSA and CDR2 is FRNQAP. The CDR3 totals 14 residues. The CDR3 loop reads CASSLAKSGNTLYF. The sequenced part of the CDR3 DNA is TGTGCAAGCAGCTTAGCCAAATCTGGAAATACGCTCTAT.

This clone was detected a few times. Here the gene names and germline are mouse. The read ends 1 residue shy of where the CDR3 ends; the end is completed using the germline J gene. The chain links TRBV26 to TRBJ1-3; D call uncertain. The CDR3 is 14 residues long. Trimming stripped 6 bases from V and 0 bases from J, with 9 bases between. The germline CDR1 and CDR2 sequences are KGHPV and FQNQEV (reference sequence). Incomplete CDR3 DNA: TGTGCCAGCAGCCCGGCATATTCTGGAAATACGCTCTAT. Its protein is CASSPAYSGNTLY. The entire CDR3 is CASSPAYSGNTLYF.

As concerns this clone: At one end, the junction sequence differs from germline, possibly due to a read error. The gene names here belong to mouse. CDR3 residues: CASSCTGGSAQTLYF. The sequenced CDR3 bases are TGTGCCAGCAGCTGCACTGGGGGTAGTGCACAAACGCTGTAT. The rearrangement links TRBV16 to TRBJ2-3; TRBD2 matches 8 bases. With the read ending 1 residue before the CDR3 end, the germline J gene is used to fill in that end. The CDR3 totals 15 residues. Germline CDR1 reads SGHSA; CDR2 reads FRNQAP.

This clone was recorded a few times. Gene names and germline match the mouse. Sequencing ends 1 residue short of the CDR3 end; the germline J gene provides the rest. The V and J genes are TRBV19 and TRBJ2-3; D unresolved. This CDR3 has 15 amino acids. Germline CDR1 FNHDT, CDR2 SITEND (reference sequence). V was trimmed by 0 bases and J by 0 bases, leaving 8 bases between them. The CDR3 is CASSIGQTSAETLYF. The DNA read from the CDR3 is TGTGCCAGCAGTATAGGACAAACTAGTGCAGAAACGCTGTAT.

Turning to this clone: Each gene name is a mouse one. The DNA ends 1 residue before the CDR3 does, and the rest of the CDR3 is filled in from the germline J gene. The genes are TRBV13-2 and TRBJ2-1, with TRBD2 identical over 11 bases. Germline V gene sequence: CDR1 NNHNN, CDR2 SYGAGS (reference sequence). Trimming cost V 5 bases and J 2 bases; bases outside gene matches: 0. CDR3 length: 14 amino acids. CDR3 DNA, as far as it was read: TGTGCCAGCGGGGACTGGGGGGACTATGCTGAGCAGTTC. This gives the protein CASGDWGDYAEQF. The CDR3, in full, reads CASGDWGDYAEQFF.

This clone has just a few counts. The gene symbols are mouse symbols. The read terminates 1 residue before the CDR3 end, so the remaining end is supplied by the germline J gene. The rearrangement links TRBV24 to TRBJ1-3; the match to TRBD1 covers 7 bases. Trimming took 1 base from V and 1 from J; bases not matched to a gene: 1. Germline V CDR1 and CDR2: KGHTA, FRNEEI. The CDR3 is 15 residues long. The covered CDR3 bases are TGTGCCAGCAGTCTGTCACAGGGGTCTGGAAATACGCTCTAT. Its protein is CASSLSQGSGNTLY. The CDR3, in full, reads CASSLSQGSGNTLYF.

With respect to this clone: Each gene name is a mouse one. The read falls 1 residue short of the CDR3 end, and the missing part is taken from the germline J gene. The chain uses TRBV15 and TRBJ1-4; D is ambiguous. Trimming removed 3 bases at V and 4 bases at J, with 6 bases between. This CDR3 region has 13 residues. In germline, CDR1 is SGHND, CDR2 FRSKSL. Incomplete CDR3 DNA: TGTGCCAGCAGTTTTAACAACAACGAAAGATTATTT. The encoded protein is CASSFNNNERLF. The CDR3 as a whole reads CASSFNNNERLFF.

As regards this clone: Mouse names are used for the genes. The read terminates 1 residue ahead of where the CDR3 ends, so the germline J gene completes it. This chain uses TRBV14 with TRBJ2-2; D might be TRBD1 or TRBD2, each matching 6 bases. The V and J ends lost 1 base and 0 bases respectively, with 7 bases between them. The length of the CDR3 is 15 residues. Germline V gene lookup returns CDR1 SGHDT and CDR2 FRDEAV. The sequenced part of the CDR3 DNA is TGTGCCAGCAGTTTCAGGGGGGCAAACACCGGGCAGCTCTAC. Translating gives CASSFRGANTGQLY. The CDR3 as a whole reads CASSFRGANTGQLYF.

A few counts support this clone. Gene labels here are mouse ones. Read sequence stops 1 residue before the CDR3 end, and the germline J gene provides the missing end. The J gene is TRBJ2-4, the V gene TRBV12-2; a weak D match, TRBD2 (5 bases). The CDR3 runs to 12 residues. Trimming took 0 bases from V and 5 from J, leaving 5 bases between them. Germline CDR1 reads SGHLS; CDR2 reads HYDKME. The part of the CDR3 DNA that was read is TGTGCCAGCTCTCTCTGGGGAAACACCTTGTAC. Protein: CASSLWGNTLY. The full CDR3 reads CASSLWGNTLYF.

This clone has only one observation. The gene names here belong to mouse. The read comes to an end 1 residue before the CDR3 does, leaving the germline J gene to fill in the end. The chain recombines TRBV26 with TRBJ2-5; D remains unclear. The germline V gene has CDR1 KGHPV and CDR2 FQNQEV (reference sequence). The CDR3 loop spans 11 amino acids. V dropped 4 bases and J dropped 4 bases, with 3 bases sitting between them. This CDR3 is CASSPEDTQYF. CDR3 DNA (partial): TGTGCCAGCAGTCCAGAAGACACCCAGTAC.

By sample share, this clone is large. Mouse names are used for the genes. The read finishes 1 residue shy of the CDR3 end, and the germline J gene is used to complete it. The rearrangement joins TRBV1 to TRBJ2-5, with D tentatively TRBD2 (6 bases). V was trimmed by 1 base and J by 1 base, leaving 9 bases between them. The CDR3 totals 15 residues. Germline values: CDR1 NSQYPW, CDR2 LRSPGD (reference sequence). The CDR3 reads CTCSAAWGDQDTQYF. CDR3 DNA, as far as it was read: TGCACCTGCAGTGCAGCCTGGGGAGACCAAGACACCCAGTAC.

By share, this clone counts as large. Gene names and germline refer to mouse. From the germline J gene comes the end of the CDR3, since the read stops 1 residue before it. The V call is TRBV19, the J call TRBJ1-4, with D possibly matching TRBD1 (5 bases). V gave up 6 bases and J gave up 0 bases, with 12 bases separating them. The germline gives CDR1 FNHDT, CDR2 SITEND (reference sequence). This CDR3 has 15 amino acids. The sequenced part of the CDR3 DNA is TGTGCCAGCACCCGAGAGACAGTTTCCAACGAAAGATTATTT. Translated, it gives CASTRETVSNERLF. The whole CDR3 sequence reads CASTRETVSNERLFF.

With regard to this clone: The gene names given are mouse names. The read is 1 residue too short to cover the CDR3 end, so that end is filled in from the germline J gene. The chain joins TRBV3 to TRBJ1-6; D is ambiguous. TRBJ1-6 is an ORF; its function is uncertain. The CDR3 loop spans 13 amino acids. From germline, CDR1 is SNHLY and CDR2 FYNGKV (reference sequence). V was pared by 1 base and J by 5 bases, with 3 bases between. CDR3 bases read: TGTGCCAGCAGCTTAGACAATAATTCGCCCCTCTAC. This gives the protein CASSLDNNSPLY. The whole CDR3 region reads CASSLDNNSPLYF.

Of note for this clone: Gene names follow the mouse nomenclature. The CDR3 extends 1 residue past the end of the read, so its final part is completed from the germline J gene. The chain has TRBV12-1 and TRBJ1-3; 9 nucleotides line up with TRBD1. CDR1 is SGHSN, CDR2 HYEKVE, per germline. V gave up 4 bases and J gave up 10 bases; unmatched junction bases: 4. The CDR3 runs 12 residues. The covered CDR3 bases are TGTGCCAGCTCCCGGGACAGGGACACGCTCTAT. Its translation is CASSRDRDTLY. The whole CDR3 sequence is CASSRDRDTLYF. Filled out from reference TRBV12-1 and TRBJ1-3, the complete variable domain reads DSGVVQSPRHIIKEKGGRSVLTCIPISGHSNVVWYQQTLGKELKFLIQHYEKVERDKGFLPSRFSVQQFDDYHSEMNMSALELEDSAMYFCASSRDRDTLYFGEGSRLIVV.